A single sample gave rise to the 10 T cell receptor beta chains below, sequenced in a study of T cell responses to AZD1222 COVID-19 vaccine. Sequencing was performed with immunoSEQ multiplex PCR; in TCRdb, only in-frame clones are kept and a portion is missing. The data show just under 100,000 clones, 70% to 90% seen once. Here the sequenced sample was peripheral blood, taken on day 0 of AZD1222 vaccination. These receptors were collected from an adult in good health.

DNA of the CDR3: TGTGCCAGCAGCGGTCTAGCGGGGGGGCGGTACAATGAGCAGTTCTTC. Its translation: CASSGLAGGRYNEQFF. The V call is TRBV9, the J call TRBJ2-1; TRBD2 matches at 12 bases. The CDR3 is 16 residues long. Losses at the gene ends were 3 bases for V and 4 bases for J; bases not matched to a gene: 5. The germline gives CDR1 SGDLS, CDR2 YYNGEE.

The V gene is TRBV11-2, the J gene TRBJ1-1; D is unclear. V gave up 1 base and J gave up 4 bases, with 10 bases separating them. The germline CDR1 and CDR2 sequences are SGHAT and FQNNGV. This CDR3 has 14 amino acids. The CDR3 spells CASSLGAGPTEAFF. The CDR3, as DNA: TGTGCCAGCAGCTTAGGAGCCGGGCCCACTGAAGCTTTCTTT.

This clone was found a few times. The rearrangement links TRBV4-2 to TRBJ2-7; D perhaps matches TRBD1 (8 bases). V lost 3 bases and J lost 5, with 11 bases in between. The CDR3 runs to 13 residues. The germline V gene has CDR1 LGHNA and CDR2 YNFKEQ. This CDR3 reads CASSHTGGDEQYF. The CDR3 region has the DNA TGTGCCAGCAGCCACACAGGGGGGGACGAGCAGTACTTC.

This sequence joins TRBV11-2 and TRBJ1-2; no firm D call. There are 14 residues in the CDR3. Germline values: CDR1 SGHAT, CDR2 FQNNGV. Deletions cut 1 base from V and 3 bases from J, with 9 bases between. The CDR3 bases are TGTGCCAGCAGCTTAGCCTGGGGTGACTATGGCTACACCTTC. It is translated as CASSLAWGDYGYTF.

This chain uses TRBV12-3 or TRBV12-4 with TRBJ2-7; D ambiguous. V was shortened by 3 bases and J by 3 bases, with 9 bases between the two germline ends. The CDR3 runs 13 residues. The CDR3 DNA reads TGTGCCAGCAGTTTTAAGGTGTACTACGAGCAGTACTTC. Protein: CASSFKVYYEQYF.

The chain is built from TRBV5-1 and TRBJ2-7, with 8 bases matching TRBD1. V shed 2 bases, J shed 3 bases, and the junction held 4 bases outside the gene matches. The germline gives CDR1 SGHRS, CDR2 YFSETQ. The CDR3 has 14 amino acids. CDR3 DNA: TGCGCCAGCAGCTTAGACAGGGGTTACTACGAGCAGTACTTC. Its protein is CASSLDRGYYEQYF.

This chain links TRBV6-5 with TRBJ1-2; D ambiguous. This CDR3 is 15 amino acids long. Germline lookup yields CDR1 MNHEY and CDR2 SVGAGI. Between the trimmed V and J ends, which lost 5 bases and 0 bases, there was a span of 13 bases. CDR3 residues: CASSRPGATNYGYTF. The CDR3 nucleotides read TGTGCCAGCAGTCGGCCGGGCGCTACTAACTATGGCTACACCTTC.

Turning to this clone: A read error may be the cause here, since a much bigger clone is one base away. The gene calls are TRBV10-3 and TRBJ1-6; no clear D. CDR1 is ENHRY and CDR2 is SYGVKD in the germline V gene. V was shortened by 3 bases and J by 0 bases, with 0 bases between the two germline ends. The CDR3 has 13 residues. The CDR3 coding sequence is TGTGCCATCAGTGACTCCTATAATTCACCCCTCCACTTT. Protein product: CAISDSYNSPLHF.

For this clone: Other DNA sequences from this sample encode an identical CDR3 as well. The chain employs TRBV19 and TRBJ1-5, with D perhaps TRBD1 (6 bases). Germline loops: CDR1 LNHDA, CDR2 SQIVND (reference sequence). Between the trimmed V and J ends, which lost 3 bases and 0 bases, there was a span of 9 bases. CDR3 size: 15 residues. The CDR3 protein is CASSIAGASNQPQHF. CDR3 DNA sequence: TGTGCCAGTAGTATTGCAGGGGCTAGCAATCAGCCCCAGCATTTT.

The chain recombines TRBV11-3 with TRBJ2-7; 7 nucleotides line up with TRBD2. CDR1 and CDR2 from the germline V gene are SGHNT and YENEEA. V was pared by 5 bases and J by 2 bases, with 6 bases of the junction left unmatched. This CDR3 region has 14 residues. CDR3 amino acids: CASSPSGKAYEQYF. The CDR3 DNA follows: TGTGCCAGCAGCCCAAGCGGGAAAGCCTACGAGCAGTACTTC.